This T cell receptor beta chain was retrieved from a study of OX40 agonist ivuxolimab in advanced cancers. Overall study: Checkpoint inhibitors had been given previously to roughly 36% of patients. Study-level results: Among the lowest peripheral clonal expansion occurred in 0.1-3.0 mg/kg partial responders. Researchers report that CD8+ T cells had, on average, more expanded clones than CD4+.

The germline CDR1 and CDR2 sequences are MNHNS and SASEGT. V lost 2 bases and J lost 0, with 10 bases in between. This CDR3 region has 16 residues. This clone was counted between two and nine times. No antigen is known for it. Only in-frame clones appear in the TCRdb table, and some are missing; sequencing was by immunoSEQ multiplex PCR. The repertoire holds tens of thousands of clones, roughly nine tenths seen once, with roughly 6.5% in the top ten. The chain recombines TRBV6-1 with TRBJ2-2; D ambiguous. This material consisted of CD4+ or CD8+ T cells sorted from blood, taken in a trial of the OX40 agonist ivuxolimab. The receptor comes from an adult with an advanced solid tumor such as melanoma, head and neck, liver or kidney cancer. CDR3 coding DNA: TGTGCCAGCAGTGAATGGGCAGCCGCGAACACCGGGGAGCTGTTTTTT. Translation gives CASSEWAAANTGELFF.